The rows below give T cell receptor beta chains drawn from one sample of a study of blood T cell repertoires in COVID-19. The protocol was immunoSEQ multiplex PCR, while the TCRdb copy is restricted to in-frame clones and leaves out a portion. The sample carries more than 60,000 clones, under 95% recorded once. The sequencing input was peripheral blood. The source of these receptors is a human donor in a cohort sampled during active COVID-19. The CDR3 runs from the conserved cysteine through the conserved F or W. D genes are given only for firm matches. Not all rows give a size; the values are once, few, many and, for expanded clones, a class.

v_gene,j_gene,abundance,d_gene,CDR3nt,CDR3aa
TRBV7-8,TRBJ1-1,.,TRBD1,TGTGCCAGCAGCCTCCTGGGACAGGGGGCAACTGAAGCTTTCTTT,CASSLLGQGATEAFF
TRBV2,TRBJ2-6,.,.,TGTGCCAGCAGTGATTTAGTCTCTGGGGCCAACGTCCTGACTTTC,CASSDLVSGANVLTF
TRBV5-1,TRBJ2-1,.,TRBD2,TGCGCCAGCAGCTTGGCGACTAGCGGGGAGACCTACAATGAGCAGTTCTTC,CASSLATSGETYNEQFF
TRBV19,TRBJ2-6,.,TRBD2,TGTGCCACCAAATGGGGGGGTGCGACTGGGGCCAACGTCCTGACTTTC,CATKWGGATGANVLTF
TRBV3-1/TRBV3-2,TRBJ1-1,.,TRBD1,TGTGCCAGCAGCCAAAGGGGACAGGGGGCTTCTAAAGCTTTCTTT,CASSQRGQGASKAFF
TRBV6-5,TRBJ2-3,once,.,TGTGCCAGCTCGCACAGCTACACAGATACGCAGTATTTT,CASSHSYTDTQYF
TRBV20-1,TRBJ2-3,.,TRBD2,TGCAGTGCTAGTCAGGCTAGCGGGGGGGCGGATACGCAGTATTTT,CSASQASGGADTQYF
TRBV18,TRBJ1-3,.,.,TGTGCCAGCTCCTCTATGGAGGGCTCTGGAAACACCATATATTTT,CASSSMEGSGNTIYF
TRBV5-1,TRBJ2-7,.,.,TGCGCCAGCAGCTTGGCCCCGGGACATTCCTACGAGCAGTACTTC,CASSLAPGHSYEQYF
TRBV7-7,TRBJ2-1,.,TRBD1,TGTGCTAGCAGTCCAACCGGGACAGTGTACAATGAGCAGTTCTTC,CASSPTGTVYNEQFF
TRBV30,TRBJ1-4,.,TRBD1,TGTGCCTGGAGCAGACAGGGGCTAAATGAAAAACTGTTTTTT,CAWSRQGLNEKLFF
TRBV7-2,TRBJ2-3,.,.,TGTGCCAGCAGCTTTGGGACAATGGGAGATACGCAGTATTTT,CASSFGTMGDTQYF
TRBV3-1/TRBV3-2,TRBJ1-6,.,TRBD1,TGTGCCAGCAGCCAGGGGGACAGGGGAATATATAATTCACCCCTCCACTTT,CASSQGDRGIYNSPLHF
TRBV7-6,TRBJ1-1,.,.,TGTGCCAGCAGCTCGACAAGCGGGATGGGCACTGAAGCTTTCTTT,CASSSTSGMGTEAFF
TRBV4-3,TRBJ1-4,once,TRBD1,TGCGCCAGCAGCCCGGCCGGGACAGTCAATGAAAAACTGTTTTTT,CASSPAGTVNEKLFF
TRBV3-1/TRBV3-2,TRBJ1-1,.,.,TGTGCCAGCAGCCATGGACAAATAAACACTGAAGCTTTCTTT,CASSHGQINTEAFF
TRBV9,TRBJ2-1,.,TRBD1,TGTGCCAGCAGCTCCGGGACAGGGGGGTACAATGAGCAGTTCTTC,CASSSGTGGYNEQFF